This entry lists 26 T cell receptor beta chains sequenced from one sample in a study of PD-L1 blockade in urothelial cancer. Here immunoSEQ multiplex PCR was the method, and the copy in TCRdb shows in-frame clones only, minus some. Among 66,000 or so clones, roughly 86% were seen once, and the ten largest hold about 10%. Documented time point: peripheral blood 6 weeks after treatment start. Material: PBMCs, obtained around atezolizumab (anti-PD-L1) treatment. These receptor sequences come from a man in his 60s with urothelial cancer.

This clone occurred once. The chain is built from TRBV6-5 and TRBJ2-7, with D perhaps matching TRBD1 (6 bases). Trimming removed 5 bases from V and 5 bases from J, with 13 bases in between. The CDR3 consists of 13 residues. In germline, CDR1 is MNHEY, CDR2 SVGAGI. For the CDR3, the DNA is TGTGCCAGCAGTCGGGGCAGGGGCCACGAGCAGTACTTC. Translation: CASSRGRGHEQYF.

The V gene is TRBV30, the J gene TRBJ1-3, with 8 bases fitting TRBD1. Germline-derived CDR1 and CDR2 are GTSNPN and SVGIG (reference sequence). This CDR3 has 15 amino acids. V lost 0 bases to trimming and J lost 4 bases; unmatched junction nucleotides: 5. The DNA of the CDR3 is TGTGCCTGGAGTGTACTCAGGGGGCTAGGAAACACCATATATTTT. The encoded protein is CAWSVLRGLGNTIYF.

The chain combines TRBV7-6 with TRBJ1-5; D is ambiguous. This CDR3 spans 15 amino acids. Germline loops: CDR1 SGHVS, CDR2 FNYEAQ. V lost 3 bases and J lost 0, with 9 bases in between. CDR3 sequence reads: CASSLTSHSNQPQHF. In nucleotides, the CDR3 is TGTGCCAGCAGCTTGACATCACATAGCAATCAGCCCCAGCATTTT. Variable domain in full (rest from reference TRBV7-6 and TRBJ1-5): GAGVSQSPRYKVTKRGQDVALRCDPISGHVSLYWYRQALGQGPEFLTYFNYEAQQDKSGLPNDRFSAERPEGSISTLTIQRTEQRDSAMYRCASSLTSHSNQPQHFGDGTRLSIL.

This chain links TRBV6-5 with TRBJ2-1; D not resolved. Germline values: CDR1 MNHEY, CDR2 SVGAGI. CDR3 size: 12 residues. The V end lost 10 bases, the J end lost 5 bases, and 12 bases lay between the germline ends. The CDR3, as DNA: TGTGCCACCGGTCGGTCCCACAATGAGCAGTTCTTC. Translation: CATGRSHNEQFF.

V usage is TRBV10-3 and J usage is TRBJ2-5, with 13 nucleotides matching TRBD2. With V trimmed by 3 bases and J by 0 bases, 10 bases remained unmatched. The germline V gene encodes CDR1 ENHRY and CDR2 SYGVKD. This CDR3 has 19 residues. This CDR3 reads CAISDPGTSGVRYQETQYF. In DNA, the CDR3 is TGTGCCATCAGTGACCCTGGGACTAGCGGGGTGAGGTACCAAGAGACCCAGTACTTC.

This clone was seen a single time. The CDR3 DNA follows: TGTGCCAGCAGGCGGACTAGCGGGGAGGCCTACGAGCAGTACTTC. Amino acids: CASRRTSGEAYEQYF. The chain recombines TRBV6-5 with TRBJ2-7; 12 positions agree with TRBD2. CDR1 and CDR2 from the germline V gene are MNHEY and SVGAGI. V dropped 6 bases and J dropped 2; count of bases not matched to a gene: 5. The length of the CDR3 is 15 residues.

The genes are TRBV11-2 and TRBJ1-1; D is unclear. Germline CDR1 SGHAT, CDR2 FQNNGV. The CDR3 runs to 13 residues. Trimming took off 1 base at V and 7 bases at J, with 10 bases between the two ends. As DNA, the CDR3 is TGTGCCAGCAGCTTAGGAAGGCTAGGTGAAGCTTTCTTT. Amino acids: CASSLGRLGEAFF.

The sample holds one count of this clone. The rearrangement joins TRBV28 to TRBJ2-1, with 10 positions matching TRBD2. The CDR3 is 15 residues long. Trimming cost V 5 bases and J 4 bases; bases outside gene matches: 5. In germline, CDR1 is MDHEN, CDR2 SYDVKM. CDR3 nucleotide sequence: TGTGCCAGCAGTCCTCCTAGCGGGGGTTACAATGAGCAGTTCTTC. This encodes CASSPPSGGYNEQFF.

The chain is built from TRBV5-1 and TRBJ2-6; D uncertain. Trimming removed 7 bases from V and 0 bases from J, with 11 bases in between. The CDR3 consists of 15 residues. CDR1 SGHRS and CDR2 YFSETQ come from the germline V gene. The CDR3 bases are TGCGCCAGCCGCTACTCTTACTCTGGGGCCAACGTCCTGACTTTC. Amino acids: CASRYSYSGANVLTF.

This sequence joins TRBV7-6 and TRBJ1-1; D ambiguous. The CDR3 totals 13 residues. Trimming removed 1 base at V and 2 bases at J, with 5 bases between. Germline assignment: CDR1 SGHVS and CDR2 FNYEAQ. This chain's CDR3 is CASSLGANTEAFF. CDR3 bases: TGTGCCAGCAGCTTAGGAGCAAACACTGAAGCTTTCTTT. Variable domain in full (rest from reference TRBV7-6 and TRBJ1-1): GAGVSQSPRYKVTKRGQDVALRCDPISGHVSLYWYRQALGQGPEFLTYFNYEAQQDKSGLPNDRFSAERPEGSISTLTIQRTEQRDSAMYRCASSLGANTEAFFGQGTRLTVV.

J is TRBJ2-3 and V is TRBV11-2, with D tentatively TRBD2 (6 bases). Germline-derived CDR1 and CDR2 are SGHAT and FQNNGV. The CDR3 has 12 amino acids. The V end lost 5 bases, the J end lost 5 bases, and 8 bases lay between the germline ends. CDR3 nucleotides: TGTGCCAGCAGCCCCGGGGGAGATACGCAGTATTTT. Its translation is CASSPGGDTQYF. The whole variable domain, filled in from reference TRBV11-2 and TRBJ2-3, reads EAGVAQSPRYKIIEKRQSVAFWCNPISGHATLYWYQQILGQGPKLLIQFQNNGVVDDSQLPKDRFSAERLKGVDSTLKIQPAKLEDSAVYLCASSPGGDTQYFGPGTRLTVL.

V gene TRBV19 combines with J gene TRBJ1-4; 8 positions match TRBD1. After removal of 5 bases from V and 5 bases from J, the junction contained 1 base not matched to a gene. CDR1 is LNHDA and CDR2 is SQIVND in the germline V gene (reference sequence). The CDR3 spans 13 residues. The CDR3 region is CASSGDRNEKLFF. The CDR3 DNA is TGTGCCAGTAGTGGGGACAGGAATGAAAAACTGTTTTTT.

The chain joins TRBV5-5 to TRBJ1-2, with unresolved D. Germline lookup yields CDR1 SGHKS and CDR2 YYEKEE (reference sequence). The CDR3 consists of 15 residues. The V end was cut by 0 bases, the J end by 4 bases, with 13 bases between. The CDR3: CASSLAGAESYGYTF. CDR3 nucleotides: TGTGCCAGCAGCTTGGCCGGAGCGGAAAGCTATGGCTACACCTTC.

This clone appeared a single time. V gene TRBV30 combines with J gene TRBJ2-2; TRBD2 matches at 8 bases. Germline V gives CDR1 GTSNPN, CDR2 SVGIG (reference sequence). V shed 4 bases, J shed 0 bases, and the junction held 4 bases outside the gene matches. The CDR3 has 15 amino acids. This CDR3 reads CAWITSGTNTGELFF. In nucleotides, the CDR3 is TGTGCCTGGATAACTAGCGGTACGAACACCGGGGAGCTGTTTTTT.

The chain employs TRBV28 and TRBJ1-2, with 7 nucleotides matching TRBD1. The ends lost 6 bases at V and 8 bases at J; junction bases unmatched: 18. The CDR3 is 16 residues long. Germline assignment: CDR1 MDHEN and CDR2 SYDVKM. CDR3 sequence reads: CASRKTGDGFRGGYTF. Here the CDR3 DNA reads TGTGCCAGCAGAAAAACAGGGGACGGTTTCAGGGGCGGCTACACCTTC.

This clone was seen many times. This chain uses TRBV19 with TRBJ2-1; possibly TRBD2 for D (5 bases). Trimming shortened V by 5 bases and J by 9 bases, and 14 bases separated the two germline ends. CDR1 LNHDA and CDR2 SQIVND come from the germline V gene (reference sequence). The CDR3 has 13 residues. The CDR3 protein is CASSEGKATEQFF. The CDR3 DNA is TGTGCCAGTAGTGAGGGAAAAGCGACTGAGCAGTTCTTC.

The chain employs TRBV19 and TRBJ1-5; tentative D call: TRBD1 (5 bases). Germline V CDR1 and CDR2: LNHDA, SQIVND (reference sequence). Trimming cost V 3 bases and J 2 bases, with 8 bases left between them. This CDR3 is 14 amino acids long. The CDR3 sequence is CASSIQGGNQPQHF. CDR3 sequence (DNA): TGTGCCAGTAGTATCCAGGGTGGCAATCAGCCCCAGCATTTT.

The J gene is TRBJ2-1, the V gene TRBV7-8, with D maybe TRBD1 (6 bases). The germline V gene has CDR1 SGHVS and CDR2 FQNEAQ. V lost 5 bases, J lost 5 bases, and 19 bases lay in between. CDR3 length: 16 residues. CDR3 bases: TGTGCCAGCAGCCCGCCCAGGGGATTTGTAGACAATGAGCAGTTCTTC. This codes for CASSPPRGFVDNEQFF.

This clone was recorded only once. The V call is TRBV7-2, the J call TRBJ2-7; 7 nucleotides align to TRBD2. V dropped 0 bases and J dropped 6; count of bases not matched to a gene: 8. Germline V gives CDR1 SGHTA, CDR2 FQGNSA. This CDR3 is 15 amino acids long. This CDR3 reads CASSLASTSVTEQYF. DNA of the CDR3: TGTGCCAGCAGCTTAGCCTCCACTAGCGTAACCGAGCAGTACTTC.

CDR3 in DNA: TGCGCCAGCAGCTGGGCCGGGACGGCGGGGGATGGCTACACCTTC. This sequence encodes CASSWAGTAGDGYTF. The J gene is TRBJ1-2, the V gene TRBV5-1; D is perhaps TRBD1 (5 bases). The V and J ends lost 3 bases and 6 bases respectively, with 18 bases between them. The CDR3 runs to 15 residues. The germline gives CDR1 SGHRS, CDR2 YFSETQ.

The chain joins TRBV11-2 to TRBJ1-1; 7 bases line up with TRBD1. The V gene's germline CDR1 is SGHAT and CDR2 FQNNGV. V was clipped by 5 bases and J by 11 bases; unmatched bases: 11. The CDR3 runs to 13 residues. The CDR3 nucleotides read TGTGCCAGCAGCCCGGACAGGCCCCTGGGTGCTTTCTTT. Translating gives CASSPDRPLGAFF.

The chain has TRBV7-2 and TRBJ2-2; 8 bases are a match to TRBD2. From germline, CDR1 is SGHTA and CDR2 FQGNSA. Germline trimming cut 0 bases from V and 7 bases from J; bases unmatched to any gene: 7. The CDR3 is 16 residues long. The CDR3 spells CASSLAGRGVGGELFF. The CDR3 coding sequence is TGTGCCAGCAGCTTAGCGGGGCGGGGGGTTGGCGGGGAGCTGTTTTTT.

The chain couples TRBV25-1 to TRBJ2-7; D remains unclear. There are 15 residues in the CDR3. Germline assignment: CDR1 MGHDK and CDR2 SYGVNS. The germline V and J ends were trimmed by 3 bases and 6 bases, with 18 bases remaining between them. CDR3 sequence: CASSDGKRDVGEQYF. The CDR3 DNA reads TGTGCCAGCAGTGATGGTAAGCGAGACGTTGGCGAGCAGTACTTC.

The chain employs TRBV25-1 and TRBJ2-3, with a tentative D call TRBD2 (6 bases). Per germline, CDR1 MGHDK and CDR2 SYGVNS. V lost 5 bases and J 0 bases, leaving 12 bases between the germline ends. The CDR3 covers 15 residues. The CDR3 DNA reads as TGTGCCAGCAGTCATGTCCGGGGGAGCACAGATACGCAGTATTTT. Translated: CASSHVRGSTDTQYF.

V usage is TRBV2 and J usage is TRBJ1-3; TRBD1 matches at 8 bases. Trimming removed 6 bases from V and 0 bases from J; junction bases left unmatched: 4. The length of the CDR3 is 15 residues. Germline V gene sequence: CDR1 SNHLY, CDR2 FYNNEI. The CDR3 DNA follows: TGTGCCAGCAGGGGGGACAGGACCTCTGGAAACACCATATATTTT. Amino acids: CASRGDRTSGNTIYF. The full variable domain, with the rest looked up from reference TRBV2 and TRBJ1-3, is EPEVTQTPSHQVTQMGQEVILRCVPISNHLYFYWYRQILGQKVEFLVSFYNNEISEKSEIFDDQFSVERPDGSNFTLKIRSTKLEDSAMYFCASRGDRTSGNTIYFGEGSWLTVV.

The V gene is TRBV2, the J gene TRBJ1-2; TRBD1 matches 8 bases. The germline V gene encodes CDR1 SNHLY and CDR2 FYNNEI. CDR3 size: 15 residues. V was clipped by 5 bases and J by 4 bases; unmatched bases: 9. The CDR3 DNA follows: TGTGCCAGCAGTTTGTCGGGACAGGAGATCTATGGCTACACCTTC. It yields the protein CASSLSGQEIYGYTF. The full variable domain, in which reference TRBV2 and TRBJ1-2 provide the parts outside the CDR3, is EPEVTQTPSHQVTQMGQEVILRCVPISNHLYFYWYRQILGQKVEFLVSFYNNEISEKSEIFDDQFSVERPDGSNFTLKIRSTKLEDSAMYFCASSLSGQEIYGYTFGSGTRLTVV.